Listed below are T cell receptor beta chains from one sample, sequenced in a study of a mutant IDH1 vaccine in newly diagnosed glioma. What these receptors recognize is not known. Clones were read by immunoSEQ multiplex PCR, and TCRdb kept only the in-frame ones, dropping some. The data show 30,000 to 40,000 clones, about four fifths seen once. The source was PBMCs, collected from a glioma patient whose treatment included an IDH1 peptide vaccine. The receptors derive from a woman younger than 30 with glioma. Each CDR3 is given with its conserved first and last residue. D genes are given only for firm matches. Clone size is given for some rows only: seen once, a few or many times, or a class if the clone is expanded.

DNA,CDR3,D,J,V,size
TGTGCCAGCATAGGCAGGGGGTCTAGCGAGCAGTACTTC,CASIGRGSSEQYF,TRBD1,TRBJ2-7,TRBV11-3,.
TGTGCCAGCAGCTTGGGTAGGGGGCGTTTCTACGAGCAGTACTTC,CASSLGRGRFYEQYF,TRBD1,TRBJ2-7,TRBV5-5,.
TGTGCCAGCAGCGTAGGATGGGAGAGCCACACTGAAGCTTTCTTT,CASSVGWESHTEAFF,.,TRBJ1-1,TRBV9,once
TGTGCCAGCAGTGAACAGGGGAATAATTCACCCCTCCACTTT,CASSEQGNNSPLHF,.,TRBJ1-6,TRBV6-1,.
TGTGCCAGCAGCGGAGCCGGGACAGGGTCGTACGAGCAGTACTTC,CASSGAGTGSYEQYF,TRBD1,TRBJ2-7,TRBV7-2,.
TGTGCCAGCAGTGAGGACGGCTATGGCTACACCTTC,CASSEDGYGYTF,.,TRBJ1-2,TRBV6-1,.
TGTGCCAGCAGCTTAGAGCCGACATCGGAGACCCAGTACTTC,CASSLEPTSETQYF,.,TRBJ2-5,TRBV7-2,once
TGCGCCAGCGAATTTCAAGGCGGGAACACCGGGGAGCTGTTTTTT,CASEFQGGNTGELFF,.,TRBJ2-2,TRBV5-1,.
TGCAGCGTTGAAGGGGGGATCAGAGAGACCCAGTACTTC,CSVEGGIRETQYF,.,TRBJ2-5,TRBV29-1,.
TGTGCCAGCAGGACTCTCAAGGGAACCGGGTATGGCGCTTTCTTT,CASRTLKGTGYGAFF,.,TRBJ1-1,TRBV11-2,.
TGTGCCAGCAGTTACCGCCGGGACAGGGGTTACGAGCAGTACTTC,CASSYRRDRGYEQYF,TRBD1,TRBJ2-7,TRBV6-5,once
TGTGCCAGACGAGGTAGCGGTTCCGGGGAGCTGTTTTTT,CARRGSGSGELFF,.,TRBJ2-2,TRBV2,few
TGTGCCAGTAGTATTATGGTTAGAAACACTGAAGCTTTCTTT,CASSIMVRNTEAFF,.,TRBJ1-1,TRBV19,once
TGTGCCAGTAGCGATCGGACAGCTTATAGCAATCAGCCCCAGCATTTT,CASSDRTAYSNQPQHF,.,TRBJ1-5,TRBV19,few
TGTGCCAGCAGCGCATGGGGGCGGGATAGCTCTGGGGCCAACGTCCTGACTTTC,CASSAWGRDSSGANVLTF,.,TRBJ2-6,TRBV13,.
TGTGCCAGCAGTTTGAGACATTTACCGGGATCATACTACGAGCAGTACTTC,CASSLRHLPGSYYEQYF,.,TRBJ2-7,TRBV27,once
TGTGCCAGCAGCCTGGGACGGGCCACAGATACGCAGTATTTT,CASSLGRATDTQYF,.,TRBJ2-3,TRBV27,.
TGTGCCAGTAGTCTCCCGACCGCTCCAGGAAACACCATATATTTT,CASSLPTAPGNTIYF,.,TRBJ1-3,TRBV19,.
TGTGCCAGCAGCTTATCCGGGACACAAAAGAATCAGTTCTTC,CASSLSGTQKNQFF,.,TRBJ2-1,TRBV7-3,few
TGTGCCAGCAGTGAAGCGGAAGGGACAGGGGCCTACGAGCAGTACTTC,CASSEAEGTGAYEQYF,TRBD1,TRBJ2-7,TRBV2,.
TGCGCCAGCAGCTTGGGGGGGACTAGCGGGAGCGATGAGCAGTTCTTC,CASSLGGTSGSDEQFF,TRBD2,TRBJ2-1,TRBV5-1,.
TGTGCCAGTAGTATGACAGGGGGAGGTAATCAGCCCCAGCATTTT,CASSMTGGGNQPQHF,TRBD1,TRBJ1-5,TRBV19,.
TGTGCCAGCAGTGAAGGTGCGGAAAACACCGGGGAGCTGTTTTTT,CASSEGAENTGELFF,.,TRBJ2-2,TRBV2,.
TGTGCCAGCAGCGGAGGACAGGGCCCGCGTAAGTTAGGCGGCACTGAAGCTTTCTTT,CASSGGQGPRKLGGTEAFF,TRBD1,TRBJ1-1,TRBV9,.
TGTGCCAGCAACCCCGAGGGTTACTACGAGCAGTACTTC,CASNPEGYYEQYF,.,TRBJ2-7,TRBV18,.
TGTGCCAGCAGCCAAGACAGGGGGCGGACTGAAGCTTTCTTT,CASSQDRGRTEAFF,TRBD1,TRBJ1-1,TRBV4-2,.
TGCAGCGCAATGGACGGAACTTATGGCTACACCTTC,CSAMDGTYGYTF,.,TRBJ1-2,TRBV29-1,.
TGTGCCAGCAGCTCACGCCAGGGATTCTCTGGGGCCAACGTCCTGACTTTC,CASSSRQGFSGANVLTF,.,TRBJ2-6,TRBV14,.
TGTGCCAGCAGAAGACAGGGCGGAACAGATACGCAGTATTTT,CASRRQGGTDTQYF,TRBD1,TRBJ2-3,TRBV2,.
TGTGCCTGGTCAACCGGGACACTCAATAATTCACCCCTCCACTTT,CAWSTGTLNNSPLHF,.,TRBJ1-6,TRBV30,.
TGTGCCAGCAGCCTTCCGGGGGGGACAGGGGGAGATGGCGATGAGCAGTTCTTC,CASSLPGGTGGDGDEQFF,TRBD1,TRBJ2-1,TRBV7-9,.
TGTGCCAGCTCACCACCTAGCAGTCAAGAGACCCAGTACTTC,CASSPPSSQETQYF,.,TRBJ2-5,TRBV18,.
TGCGCCAGCAGCTTGGGACAGGAACTATACAATGAGCAGTTCTTC,CASSLGQELYNEQFF,.,TRBJ2-1,TRBV5-1,.
TGTGCCAGCAGCTTAGCTGGGGGAGGAAATGAAAAACTGTTTTTT,CASSLAGGGNEKLFF,.,TRBJ1-4,TRBV7-6,.
TGCGCCAGCAGCTGGTCGGAAAATGAAAAACTGTTTTTT,CASSWSENEKLFF,.,TRBJ1-4,TRBV5-1,.
TGTGCCAGCAGCTCCCCCGGGGAGGGGAACTATGGCTACACCTTC,CASSSPGEGNYGYTF,.,TRBJ1-2,TRBV6-6,.
TGTGCCAGCAGCCCCCAACAAGCCGGGACAGGGGAGACTGAAGCTTTCTTT,CASSPQQAGTGETEAFF,TRBD1,TRBJ1-1,TRBV9,.
TGTGCCAGTAGTAAAGGGAGCGGGGGCACAGATACGCAGTATTTT,CASSKGSGGTDTQYF,TRBD2,TRBJ2-3,TRBV19,.
TGCGCCAGCAGCATCTCGGGACTAGCGGGGGGGTTAGTTGAGCAGTTCTTC,CASSISGLAGGLVEQFF,TRBD2,TRBJ2-1,TRBV5-1,.
TGTGCCAGCAGCGAGCGGACAAGTGGGGACTATGGCTACACCTTC,CASSERTSGDYGYTF,.,TRBJ1-2,TRBV2,.
TGCAGCGTTGGACCAGGTACTAATAGCAATCAGCCCCAGCATTTT,CSVGPGTNSNQPQHF,.,TRBJ1-5,TRBV29-1,.
TGTGCCAGTAGGCTATCAGGTACCCACACAGATACGCAGTATTTT,CASRLSGTHTDTQYF,.,TRBJ2-3,TRBV19,.
TGCGCCAGCAGAAGGGGGCGAGGCACAGATACGCAGTATTTT,CASRRGRGTDTQYF,TRBD1,TRBJ2-3,TRBV5-1,.
TGCGCCAGCAGGGGAGATGGCTATGGCTACACCTTC,CASRGDGYGYTF,.,TRBJ1-2,TRBV5-1,.
TGTGCCAGCAGTTACTCCGGACTAGCGGCCTACGAGCAGTACTTC,CASSYSGLAAYEQYF,TRBD2,TRBJ2-7,TRBV6-5,.
TGTGCCAGCAGTGCGAGGTCGGGGACAGCTCACAATGAGCAGTTCTTC,CASSARSGTAHNEQFF,TRBD1,TRBJ2-1,TRBV6-1,.
TGTGCCAGCTCACCAATGGACTGGACCCAGCCCCAGCATTTT,CASSPMDWTQPQHF,.,TRBJ1-5,TRBV18,.
TGTGCCAGCAGTTCGCCGACAGACGCAAACTATGGCTACACCTTC,CASSSPTDANYGYTF,.,TRBJ1-2,TRBV28,few
TGTGCCAGCACCCCGGGACAGGGGATGTTCAGGAATGAGCAGTTCTTC,CASTPGQGMFRNEQFF,TRBD1,TRBJ2-1,TRBV7-9,.
TGCAGCGTTGATTTGATAGCGGGAGACACCGGGGAGCTGTTTTTT,CSVDLIAGDTGELFF,TRBD2,TRBJ2-2,TRBV29-1,few